This T cell receptor beta chain was profiled in a study of OX40 agonist ivuxolimab in advanced cancers. Losses at the gene ends were 5 bases for V and 1 base for J; bases not matched to a gene: 0. There are 13 residues in the CDR3. The V gene's germline CDR1 is GTSNPN and CDR2 SVGIG (reference sequence). The data were produced by immunoSEQ multiplex PCR, yet TCRdb's version contains in-frame clones alone and is incomplete. This sample has 50,000 to 70,000 clones, with approximately 90% found just once. The sequence derives from an adult with an advanced solid tumor such as melanoma, head and neck, liver or kidney cancer. The V call is TRBV30, the J call TRBJ2-2; 8 bases line up with TRBD1. The material sequenced was CD4+ or CD8+ T cells sorted from blood, taken in a trial of the OX40 agonist ivuxolimab. In DNA form, the CDR3 reads TGTGCCTGGGGGACAGGGAACACCGGGGAGCTGTTTTTT. Translated, it gives CAWGTGNTGELFF.